These T cell receptor beta chains were read from a single sample in a study. TCRdb recomputed calls from the RT-PCR reads with MiXCR, one row per CDR3 protein. The data hold about 700,000 distinct CDR3 sequences, with 11% to 15% observed a single time. Sequenced input: memory CD4+ T cells from blood. Receptors originate from a female donor in good health, serving as a healthy control. CDR3s include the opening cysteine and the closing phenylalanine or tryptophan. Each record gives: D gene, V gene, J gene, clone size, CDR3 DNA, CDR3 protein. D genes are given only for firm matches. Clone size appears in some rows only: once, few, many, or a class for an expanded clone.

d_gene: NA; v_gene: TRBV20-1; j_gene: TRBJ2-3; abundance: NA; CDR3nt: TGCAGTGCTAGCGGCCTTAGGGATACGCAGTATTTT; CDR3aa: CSASGLRDTQYF
d_gene: TRBD2; v_gene: TRBV4-1; j_gene: TRBJ2-4; abundance: NA; CDR3nt: TGCGCCAGCAGCCGAGGACTAGCGGGAGTGGCCAAAAACATTCAGTACTTC; CDR3aa: CASSRGLAGVAKNIQYF
d_gene: TRBD2; v_gene: TRBV7-3; j_gene: TRBJ2-2; abundance: many; CDR3nt: TGTGCCAGCAGCACCCAGGGACTAGCGGGAGTCAACACCGGGGAGCTGTTTTTT; CDR3aa: CASSTQGLAGVNTGELFF
d_gene: NA; v_gene: TRBV7-2; j_gene: TRBJ2-7; abundance: many; CDR3nt: TGTGCCAGCAGCCAATCCAGGGTCCGGGGCTACGAGCAGTACTTC; CDR3aa: CASSQSRVRGYEQYF
d_gene: NA; v_gene: TRBV15; j_gene: TRBJ1-1; abundance: NA; CDR3nt: TGTGCCACCAGTCGGGCACTCAACACTGAAGCTTTCTTT; CDR3aa: CATSRALNTEAFF
d_gene: NA; v_gene: TRBV7-6; j_gene: TRBJ2-7; abundance: few; CDR3nt: TGTGCCAGCAGCTTTGGGTCAGGGCAGACCTACGAGCAGTACTTC; CDR3aa: CASSFGSGQTYEQYF
d_gene: NA; v_gene: TRBV3-1; j_gene: TRBJ2-3; abundance: NA; CDR3nt: TGTGCCAGCAGCCACCGGGACGACTTAGATACGCAGTATTTT; CDR3aa: CASSHRDDLDTQYF
d_gene: NA; v_gene: TRBV20-1; j_gene: TRBJ1-2; abundance: many; CDR3nt: TGCCGACTGACGCAGACAAGTAACTATGGCTACACCTTC; CDR3aa: CRLTQTSNYGYTF
d_gene: TRBD2; v_gene: TRBV28; j_gene: TRBJ2-5; abundance: NA; CDR3nt: TGTGCCAGCAGCCATGGCGGGGGGGTACTTAGAGAGACCCAGTACTTC; CDR3aa: CASSHGGGVLRETQYF
d_gene: NA; v_gene: TRBV20-1; j_gene: TRBJ1-2; abundance: NA; CDR3nt: TGCAGTGCTACAGGGACGTTGGTAAATGGCTACACCTTC; CDR3aa: CSATGTLVNGYTF
d_gene: NA; v_gene: TRBV12-3/TRBV12-4; j_gene: TRBJ1-4; abundance: few; CDR3nt: TGTGCCAGCAGTATCCACCCCAGGGCCGGAGGTGAAAAACTGTTTTTT; CDR3aa: CASSIHPRAGGEKLFF
d_gene: TRBD2; v_gene: TRBV29-1; j_gene: TRBJ2-1; abundance: many; CDR3nt: TGCAGCGTCGATGGTAGCGGGGGGGGGGTTGATGAGCAGTTCTTC; CDR3aa: CSVDGSGGGVDEQFF
d_gene: NA; v_gene: TRBV9; j_gene: TRBJ2-5; abundance: few; CDR3nt: TGTGCCAGCAGCGTCAATCCAGCCCAAGAGACCCAGTACTTC; CDR3aa: CASSVNPAQETQYF
d_gene: NA; v_gene: TRBV4-2; j_gene: TRBJ1-1; abundance: many; CDR3nt: TGTGCCAGCAGCCCCCACCGAGGACGGCGGCTCTCTGAAGCTTTCTTT; CDR3aa: CASSPHRGRRLSEAFF
d_gene: NA; v_gene: TRBV6-5; j_gene: TRBJ1-3; abundance: few; CDR3nt: TGTGCCAGCAGTTACACGGTGGGGCCTGGAAACACCATATATTTT; CDR3aa: CASSYTVGPGNTIYF
d_gene: NA; v_gene: TRBV7-2; j_gene: TRBJ2-7; abundance: NA; CDR3nt: TGTGCCAGCAGCCCCGCGTCAGGTTCGGTCGAGCAGTACTTC; CDR3aa: CASSPASGSVEQYF
d_gene: TRBD1; v_gene: TRBV24-1; j_gene: TRBJ2-1; abundance: NA; CDR3nt: TGTGCCACCAGTGGTAACCCCGGGACAGGGGTCTCCCATGAGCAGTTCTTC; CDR3aa: CATSGNPGTGVSHEQFF
d_gene: NA; v_gene: TRBV7-2; j_gene: TRBJ2-1; abundance: NA; CDR3nt: TGTGCCAGCAGCTTAGCTCCTGGCGGTAGTACCTACAATGAGCAGTTCTTC; CDR3aa: CASSLAPGGSTYNEQFF
d_gene: NA; v_gene: TRBV3-1; j_gene: TRBJ2-1; abundance: NA; CDR3nt: TGTGCCAGCAGCCCACAGTTCGGGACGGTGCAGTTCTTC; CDR3aa: CASSPQFGTVQFF
d_gene: TRBD2; v_gene: TRBV15; j_gene: TRBJ2-7; abundance: few; CDR3nt: TGTGCCACCAGCAGAGATCGCCTAGCGGGAGTTACGTCCTACGAGCAGTACTTC; CDR3aa: CATSRDRLAGVTSYEQYF
d_gene: TRBD1; v_gene: TRBV27; j_gene: TRBJ1-1; abundance: many; CDR3nt: TGTGCCAGCCACAGGGGCCTTGAAGCTTTCTTT; CDR3aa: CASHRGLEAFF
d_gene: NA; v_gene: TRBV15; j_gene: TRBJ2-3; abundance: many; CDR3nt: TGTGCCACCAGCAGATCCCAAGATACGCAGTATTTT; CDR3aa: CATSRSQDTQYF
d_gene: TRBD1; v_gene: TRBV6-5; j_gene: TRBJ1-1; abundance: many; CDR3nt: TGTGCCAGCAGTTACCGACGGACAGGGGGCACTGAAGCTTTCTTT; CDR3aa: CASSYRRTGGTEAFF
d_gene: TRBD2; v_gene: TRBV29-1; j_gene: TRBJ2-7; abundance: many; CDR3nt: TGCAGCGCCTTGACTAGCGGGTCCTACGAGCAGTACTTC; CDR3aa: CSALTSGSYEQYF
d_gene: NA; v_gene: TRBV11-2; j_gene: TRBJ2-5; abundance: few; CDR3nt: TGTGCCAGCAGCTTAGTCGAAACTCGCTTGGGGAAGACCCAGTACTTC; CDR3aa: CASSLVETRLGKTQYF
d_gene: NA; v_gene: TRBV28; j_gene: TRBJ1-6; abundance: few; CDR3nt: TGTGCCAGCAGTTTATCCAGCGGCTATAATTCACCCCTCCACTTT; CDR3aa: CASSLSSGYNSPLHF
d_gene: NA; v_gene: TRBV2; j_gene: TRBJ1-4; abundance: NA; CDR3nt: TGTGCCAGCAGTGATCAGGGTCCTAATGAAAAACTGTTTTTT; CDR3aa: CASSDQGPNEKLFF
d_gene: TRBD1; v_gene: TRBV6-5; j_gene: TRBJ2-5; abundance: few; CDR3nt: TGTGCCAGCAGTTCGACCGGGACAGGGACAGAGACCCAGTACTTC; CDR3aa: CASSSTGTGTETQYF
d_gene: NA; v_gene: TRBV5-1; j_gene: TRBJ2-1; abundance: many; CDR3nt: TGCGCCAGCAGCAGGGACATGTTTCTTGGTGAGCAGTTCTTC; CDR3aa: CASSRDMFLGEQFF
d_gene: NA; v_gene: TRBV20-1; j_gene: TRBJ1-2; abundance: NA; CDR3nt: TGCAGTGCTAGATACACAGGAGGAAACTATGGCTACACCTTC; CDR3aa: CSARYTGGNYGYTF
d_gene: TRBD1; v_gene: TRBV20-1; j_gene: TRBJ2-4; abundance: few; CDR3nt: TGCAGTGCTGTAGTAGGGGGACAGGGAAACATTCAGTACTTC; CDR3aa: CSAVVGGQGNIQYF
d_gene: NA; v_gene: TRBV11-2; j_gene: TRBJ2-7; abundance: few; CDR3nt: TGTGCCAGCAGACCGACAGCGAGCTCCTACGAGCAGTACTTC; CDR3aa: CASRPTASSYEQYF
d_gene: TRBD1; v_gene: TRBV20-1; j_gene: TRBJ2-7; abundance: many; CDR3nt: TGCAGTGCTAACCCCCGGACAGGGGGCGAGCAGTACTTC; CDR3aa: CSANPRTGGEQYF
d_gene: TRBD1; v_gene: TRBV19; j_gene: TRBJ2-7; abundance: NA; CDR3nt: TGTGCCAGTACCTCAGGGGGCGGCGAGCAGTACTTC; CDR3aa: CASTSGGGEQYF
d_gene: TRBD2; v_gene: TRBV5-1; j_gene: TRBJ2-3; abundance: NA; CDR3nt: TGCGCCAGCAAGGCGGGAGGGCCGGGAGATACGCAGTATTTT; CDR3aa: CASKAGGPGDTQYF
d_gene: NA; v_gene: TRBV29-1; j_gene: TRBJ1-3; abundance: many; CDR3nt: TGCAGCGTTGACGTCTCTGGAAACACCATATATTTT; CDR3aa: CSVDVSGNTIYF
d_gene: NA; v_gene: TRBV20-1; j_gene: TRBJ2-7; abundance: NA; CDR3nt: TGCAGTGCTAGAGTGGGCCGCCATTACGAGCAGTACTTC; CDR3aa: CSARVGRHYEQYF
d_gene: NA; v_gene: TRBV20-1; j_gene: TRBJ2-2; abundance: NA; CDR3nt: TGCAGTGCTAGAGAGGCAGGGATGAACACCGGGGAGCTGTTTTTT; CDR3aa: CSAREAGMNTGELFF
d_gene: TRBD1; v_gene: TRBV29-1; j_gene: TRBJ2-2; abundance: many; CDR3nt: TGCAGCGGTACCGGGACAGGGGTCACCGGGGAGCTGTTTTTT; CDR3aa: CSGTGTGVTGELFF
d_gene: TRBD1; v_gene: TRBV6-5; j_gene: TRBJ2-6; abundance: few; CDR3nt: TGTGCCAGCAGTACAGGACAGGGGAGCTCTGGGGCCAACGTCCTGACTTTC; CDR3aa: CASSTGQGSSGANVLTF
d_gene: TRBD1; v_gene: TRBV12-3/TRBV12-4; j_gene: TRBJ2-3; abundance: NA; CDR3nt: TGTGCCAGCACCCCCAGGGGGCAAACAGATACGCAGTATTTT; CDR3aa: CASTPRGQTDTQYF
d_gene: NA; v_gene: TRBV28; j_gene: TRBJ2-4; abundance: NA; CDR3nt: TGTGCCAGCAGCCCCCCCGCGGTCAAAAACATTCAGTACTTC; CDR3aa: CASSPPAVKNIQYF
d_gene: NA; v_gene: TRBV15; j_gene: TRBJ1-4; abundance: few; CDR3nt: TGTGCCACCAGCACCGATCTGGAGGAAAAACTGTTTTTT; CDR3aa: CATSTDLEEKLFF
d_gene: NA; v_gene: TRBV6-5; j_gene: TRBJ2-5; abundance: few; CDR3nt: TGTGCCAGCAGGATAAGCCGGGACACGGGGCAAGAGACCCAGTACTTC; CDR3aa: CASRISRDTGQETQYF
d_gene: NA; v_gene: TRBV7-9; j_gene: TRBJ2-3; abundance: NA; CDR3nt: TGTGCCAGCAGCTTTTCATCCGGGACACAGTTCACAGATACGCAGTATTTT; CDR3aa: CASSFSSGTQFTDTQYF
d_gene: TRBD2; v_gene: TRBV20-1; j_gene: TRBJ2-2; abundance: few; CDR3nt: TGCAGTGCCCGACTAGCGGGAGTCGGAGCCGGGGAGCTGTTTTTT; CDR3aa: CSARLAGVGAGELFF
d_gene: TRBD1; v_gene: TRBV5-6; j_gene: TRBJ2-3; abundance: many; CDR3nt: TGTGCCAGCAGCTTGGGATGGACAGGGGTAGCAGATACGCAGTATTTT; CDR3aa: CASSLGWTGVADTQYF
d_gene: TRBD2; v_gene: TRBV24-1; j_gene: TRBJ2-1; abundance: few; CDR3nt: TGTGCCACCAGTAGGGCGAGCGGGAGTGTAAATGAGCAGTTCTTC; CDR3aa: CATSRASGSVNEQFF
d_gene: NA; v_gene: TRBV28; j_gene: TRBJ1-3; abundance: NA; CDR3nt: TGTGCCAGCAGTCCTCGTAACTTAGGCTCTGGAAACACCATATATTTT; CDR3aa: CASSPRNLGSGNTIYF
d_gene: TRBD2; v_gene: TRBV20-1; j_gene: TRBJ2-2; abundance: NA; CDR3nt: TGCAGTGCTAGAGATTCGGGTCCTAGCGGGGCGAACACCGGGGAGCTGTTTTTT; CDR3aa: CSARDSGPSGANTGELFF
d_gene: TRBD1; v_gene: TRBV9; j_gene: TRBJ1-2; abundance: NA; CDR3nt: TGTGCCAGCAGCGGAATCGACAGGGGGTCGGAAGGCTACACCTTC; CDR3aa: CASSGIDRGSEGYTF
d_gene: NA; v_gene: TRBV5-5; j_gene: TRBJ1-6; abundance: many; CDR3nt: TGTGCCAGCAGCTTGGGACAGCAGAATTCACCCCTCCACTTT; CDR3aa: CASSLGQQNSPLHF
d_gene: NA; v_gene: TRBV4-2; j_gene: TRBJ1-5; abundance: few; CDR3nt: TGTGCCAGCAGCCAAGATTATACAGGGAGGCCCAATCAGCCCCAGCATTTT; CDR3aa: CASSQDYTGRPNQPQHF
d_gene: TRBD2; v_gene: TRBV12-3/TRBV12-4; j_gene: TRBJ2-1; abundance: NA; CDR3nt: TGTGCCAGCACCGAGAGCGGGGGGAACTACAATGAGCAGTTCTTC; CDR3aa: CASTESGGNYNEQFF